This TCR beta chain derives from a study of blood T cell repertoires in COVID-19. On the study more broadly: The samples span acute and convalescent COVID-19 from the United States, Italy and Spain. PBMCs, B-cell-depleted T cells, or T cells were the source of the cDNA or gDNA that made up the material.

V was clipped by 7 bases and J by 0 bases, with 4 bases between them. The CDR3 has 13 amino acids. Germline CDR1 is LNHDA and CDR2 is SQIVND (reference sequence). Original processing notes: Estimates of nucleated cell counts were drawn from the amplification of reference gene primers. The table came from immunoSEQ multiplex PCR; TCRdb's copy has only in-frame clones and leaves some out. V and J calls and clone size are given by that table; D and trimming were obtained from the DNA. Here the sample spans over 300,000 clones, almost 90% being singletons. The sequence was collected from a man younger than 35 with active or convalescent COVID-19. Material for sequencing was peripheral blood. The V call is TRBV19, the J call TRBJ2-6, with D uncertain. The CDR3 bases are TGTGCCAGTATCAACTCTGGGGCCAACGTCCTGACTTTC. It translates to CASINSGANVLTF.